Presented here are 14 T cell receptor beta chains from one specimen sequenced in a study of OX40 agonist ivuxolimab in advanced cancers. Library generation was performed with the immunoSEQ multiplex PCR assay. TCRdb obtained this table from immuneACCESS and retained in-frame rearrangements with V and J assigned. These tables miss some clones; where compared with another copy, unresolved V genes account for less than half of the shortfall, and the remainder is unexplained. The sample yields roughly 56,000 clones; about 79% were counted once. The ten largest clones capture over 1.3% of the sample. Material: CD4+ or CD8+ T cells sorted from blood, obtained in a trial of the OX40 agonist ivuxolimab. The origin of the receptors is an adult with an advanced solid tumor such as melanoma, head and neck, liver or kidney cancer.

The rearrangement uses TRBV10-3 and TRBJ2-7; 8 bases agree with TRBD1. The CDR3 contains 13 residues. The junction had 1 base not matched to a gene; V was cut back by 2 bases and J by 4 bases. Germline values: CDR1 ENHRY, CDR2 SYGVKD. CDR3 amino acids: CAISEQGAYEQYF. The CDR3 nucleotides are TGTGCCATCAGTGAGCAGGGGGCTTACGAGCAGTACTTC.

This clone came up once. This chain uses TRBV7-2 with TRBJ1-2; D perhaps matches TRBD1 (5 bases). The CDR3 is made up of 12 amino acids. Germline CDR1 and CDR2: SGHTA and FQGNSA. The ends were cut back, 2 bases at V and 7 bases at J, with 8 bases in the middle. CDR3: CASSLTDIGYTF. Here the CDR3 DNA reads TGTGCCAGCAGCTTAACGGACATTGGCTACACCTTC.

The chain links TRBV5-1 to TRBJ2-7; D is unresolved. Trimming took off 6 bases at V and 4 bases at J, with 11 bases between the two ends. CDR1 and CDR2 (germline): SGHRS, YFSETQ. The CDR3 is made up of 12 amino acids. The CDR3 here is CASTIPSYEQYF. The CDR3 nucleotides read TGCGCCAGCACAATCCCCAGTTACGAGCAGTACTTC.

The J gene is TRBJ1-1, the V gene TRBV7-2; weak D call: TRBD1 (6 bases). Germline V gene data show CDR1 as SGHTA and CDR2 as FQGNSA. The CDR3 runs 15 residues. V was pared by 2 bases and J by 3 bases, with 13 bases between. The CDR3 loop reads CASSLSRGADTEAFF. In DNA form, the CDR3 reads TGTGCCAGCAGCTTAAGCAGGGGTGCGGACACTGAAGCTTTCTTT.

This rearrangement joins TRBV19 to TRBJ1-1; D call uncertain. The germline gives CDR1 LNHDA, CDR2 SQIVND (reference sequence). Trimming took off 6 bases at V and 1 base at J, with 15 bases between the two ends. The CDR3 runs to 15 residues. CDR3 in DNA: TGTGCCAGTAGGATGAACCCCGGAGGGAACACTGAAGCTTTCTTT. Translated: CASRMNPGGNTEAFF.

The chain combines TRBV9 with TRBJ2-2, with a weak D call TRBD2 (6 bases). V was shortened by 6 bases and J by 5 bases, with 8 bases between the two germline ends. In germline, CDR1 is SGDLS, CDR2 YYNGEE. This CDR3 spans 12 amino acids. The CDR3: CASTEGTGELFF. Here the CDR3 DNA reads TGTGCCAGCACGGAGGGAACCGGGGAGCTGTTTTTT.

As concerns this clone: This sample also contains other DNA sequences that code for the same CDR3. V is TRBV19 and J is TRBJ2-2; no clear D gene. Germline V gene data show CDR1 as LNHDA and CDR2 as SQIVND (reference sequence). Trimming removed 4 bases from V and 6 bases from J, with 9 bases in between. The CDR3 runs 13 residues. Here the CDR3 reads CASSTLGAGELFF. CDR3 DNA sequence: TGTGCCAGTAGTACCCTGGGCGCCGGGGAGCTGTTTTTT.

The chain uses TRBV2 and TRBJ2-7, with D uncertain. V was trimmed by 4 bases and J by 4 bases, leaving 14 bases between them. This CDR3 spans 14 amino acids. CDR1 is SNHLY and CDR2 is FYNNEI in the germline V gene. This CDR3 reads CASSGQAAVYEQYF. The CDR3 region has the DNA TGTGCCAGCAGTGGTCAGGCTGCTGTTTACGAGCAGTACTTC.

The rearrangement joins TRBV19 to TRBJ2-2, with 8 positions matching TRBD2. Germline V gene sequence: CDR1 LNHDA, CDR2 SQIVND (reference sequence). Trimming took 0 bases from V and 5 from J; bases not matched to a gene: 5. This CDR3 comprises 16 residues. The CDR3 is CASSIDGGALTGELFF. CDR3 sequence (DNA): TGTGCCAGTAGTATAGACGGGGGGGCCCTTACCGGGGAGCTGTTTTTT.

The genes are TRBV19 and TRBJ1-1; 8 nucleotides agree with TRBD1. The CDR3 is 16 amino acids. The V gene end was trimmed by 5 bases and the J gene end by 1 base; junction bases not matched to a gene: 9. In germline, CDR1 is LNHDA, CDR2 SQIVND (reference sequence). The CDR3 is CASSARQGRGNTEAFF. CDR3 DNA: TGTGCCAGTAGTGCCCGACAGGGGCGAGGGAACACTGAAGCTTTCTTT.

This clone appeared once. The rearrangement joins TRBV30 to TRBJ1-2, with D unclear. Per the germline V gene, CDR1 is GTSNPN and CDR2 is SVGIG (reference sequence). The CDR3 runs to 16 residues. With 2 bases removed from V and 0 bases from J, the gap between germline ends came to 16 bases. This CDR3 is CAWSFGQSGSNYGYTF. Here the CDR3 DNA reads TGTGCCTGGAGTTTTGGGCAGTCCGGATCTAACTATGGCTACACCTTC.

This chain connects TRBV14 to TRBJ1-2, with D tentatively TRBD1 (6 bases). V was trimmed by 4 bases and J by 0 bases, leaving 12 bases between them. There are 15 residues in the CDR3. Germline lookup yields CDR1 SGHDN and CDR2 FVKESK. In DNA, the CDR3 is TGTGCCAGCAGCCGCGGACAGACAGCTAACTATGGCTACACCTTC. Protein sequence: CASSRGQTANYGYTF.

This chain uses TRBV6-6 with TRBJ2-5; 9 bases align to TRBD1. The J call may be mistaken, given a closer DNA end match to TRBJ2-7. The CDR3 covers 14 residues. Germline loops: CDR1 MNHNY, CDR2 SVGAGI (reference sequence). This chain's CDR3 is CASTGQGQSYEQYF. CDR3 DNA: TGTGCCAGCACCGGACAGGGGCAGTCCTACGAGCAGTACTTC.

This clone appeared a few times. The chain has TRBV18 and TRBJ1-2; D call uncertain. With 3 bases removed from V and 6 bases from J, the gap between germline ends came to 8 bases. The germline gives CDR1 KGHSH, CDR2 LQKENI. The CDR3 runs 12 residues. CDR3 residues: CASSPEPNGYTF. As DNA, the CDR3 is TGTGCCAGCTCACCGGAGCCTAATGGCTACACCTTC.